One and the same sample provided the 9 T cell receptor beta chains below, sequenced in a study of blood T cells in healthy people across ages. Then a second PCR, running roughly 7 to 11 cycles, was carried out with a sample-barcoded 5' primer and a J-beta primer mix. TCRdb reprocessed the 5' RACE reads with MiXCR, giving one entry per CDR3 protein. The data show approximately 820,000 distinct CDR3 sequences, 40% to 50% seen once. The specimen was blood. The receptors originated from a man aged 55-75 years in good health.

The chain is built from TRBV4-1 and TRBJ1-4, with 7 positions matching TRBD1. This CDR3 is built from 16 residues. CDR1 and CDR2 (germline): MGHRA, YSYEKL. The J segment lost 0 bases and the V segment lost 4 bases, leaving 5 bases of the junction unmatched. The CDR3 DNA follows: TGCGCCAGCAGCCTCCGACAGGGCGCAACTAATGAAAAACTGTTTTTT. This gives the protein CASSLRQGATNEKLFF.

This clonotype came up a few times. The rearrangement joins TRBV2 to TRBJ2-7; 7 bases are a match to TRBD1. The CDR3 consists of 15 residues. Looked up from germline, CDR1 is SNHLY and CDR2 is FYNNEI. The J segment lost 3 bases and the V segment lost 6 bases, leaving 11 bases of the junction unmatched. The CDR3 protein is CASRGTGVTGYEQYF. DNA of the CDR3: TGTGCCAGCAGAGGTACAGGGGTAACAGGCTACGAGCAGTACTTC.

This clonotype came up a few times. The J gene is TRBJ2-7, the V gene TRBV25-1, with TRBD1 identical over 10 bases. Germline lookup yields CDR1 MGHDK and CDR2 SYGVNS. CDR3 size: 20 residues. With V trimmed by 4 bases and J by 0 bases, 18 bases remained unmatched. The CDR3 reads CASSGTGTGAPHTISYEQYF. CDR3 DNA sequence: TGTGCCAGCAGTGGAACCGGGACAGGGGCGCCCCACACCATCTCCTACGAGCAGTACTTC.

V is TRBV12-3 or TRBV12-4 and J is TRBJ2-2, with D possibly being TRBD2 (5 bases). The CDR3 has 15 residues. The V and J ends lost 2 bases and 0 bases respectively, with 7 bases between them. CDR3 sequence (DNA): TGTGCCAGCAGTTTACAAGCGGCGAACACCGGGGAGCTGTTTTTT. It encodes CASSLQAANTGELFF.

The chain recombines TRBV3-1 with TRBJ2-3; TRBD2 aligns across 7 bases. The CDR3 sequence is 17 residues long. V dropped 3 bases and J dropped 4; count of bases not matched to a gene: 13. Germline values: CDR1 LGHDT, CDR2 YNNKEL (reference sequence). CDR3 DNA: TGTGCCAGCAGCCAGTGGGCAAAGCGGGGCGGGGCAGATACGCAGTATTTT. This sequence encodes CASSQWAKRGGADTQYF.

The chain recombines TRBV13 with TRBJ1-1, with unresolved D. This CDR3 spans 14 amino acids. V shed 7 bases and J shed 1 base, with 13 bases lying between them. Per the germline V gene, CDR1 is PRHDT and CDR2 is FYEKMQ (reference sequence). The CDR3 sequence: CASTDGPGNTEAFF. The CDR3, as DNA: TGTGCCAGCACTGACGGGCCTGGGAACACTGAAGCTTTCTTT.

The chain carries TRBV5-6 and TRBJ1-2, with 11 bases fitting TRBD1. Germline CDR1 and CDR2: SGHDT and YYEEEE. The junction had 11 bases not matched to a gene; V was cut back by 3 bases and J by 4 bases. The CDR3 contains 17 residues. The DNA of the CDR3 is TGTGCCAGCAGCTGGATGGACAGGGGGCTGGGGAGCTATGGCTACACCTTC. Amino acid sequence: CASSWMDRGLGSYGYTF. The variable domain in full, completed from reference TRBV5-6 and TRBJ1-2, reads DAGVTQSPTHLIKTRGQQVTLRCSPKSGHDTVSWYQQALGQGPQFIFQYYEEEERQRGNFPDRFSGHQFPNYSSELNVNALLLGDSALYLCASSWMDRGLGSYGYTFGSGTRLTVV.

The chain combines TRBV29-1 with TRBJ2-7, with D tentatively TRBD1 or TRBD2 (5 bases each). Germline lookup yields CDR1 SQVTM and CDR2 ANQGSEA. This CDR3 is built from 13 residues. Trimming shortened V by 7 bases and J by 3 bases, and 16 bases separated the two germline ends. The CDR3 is CSEPGPLHYEQYF. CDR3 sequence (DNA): TGCAGCGAACCGGGACCGCTCCACTACGAGCAGTACTTC.

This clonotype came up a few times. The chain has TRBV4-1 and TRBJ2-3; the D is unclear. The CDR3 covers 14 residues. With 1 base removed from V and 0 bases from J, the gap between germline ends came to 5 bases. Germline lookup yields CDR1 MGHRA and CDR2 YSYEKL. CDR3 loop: CASSQGQSTDTQYF. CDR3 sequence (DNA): TGCGCCAGCAGCCAAGGTCAGAGCACAGATACGCAGTATTTT.